The next 3 T cell receptor beta chains were all read from a single sample in a study of shared clonotypes between healthy human individuals. Produced via immunoSEQ multiplex PCR; TCRdb's table is partial and in-frame only. The sample holds about 600,000 clones, almost 97% seen once. Sequenced sample: naive CD4+ T cells sorted from blood. Subset of the sample: CD45RA+ positively selected. These receptors all come from a woman younger than 45 in good health.

This clone was detected only once. The chain combines TRBV11-2 with TRBJ2-7; D is tentatively TRBD1 or TRBD2 (5 bases each). In germline, CDR1 is SGHAT, CDR2 FQNNGV. V lost 1 base, J lost 3 bases, and 13 bases lay in between. The CDR3 loop spans 15 amino acids. The CDR3 DNA sequence: TGTGCCAGCAGCTTAGTATTGTGGGGGTTCTACGAGCAGTACTTC. This sequence encodes CASSLVLWGFYEQYF. Supplemented by reference TRBV11-2 and TRBJ2-7, the full variable domain reads EAGVAQSPRYKIIEKRQSVAFWCNPISGHATLYWYQQILGQGPKLLIQFQNNGVVDDSQLPKDRFSAERLKGVDSTLKIQPAKLEDSAVYLCASSLVLWGFYEQYFGPGTRLTVT.

The chain is built from TRBV5-1 and TRBJ1-3; D gene ambiguous. The CDR3 runs 15 residues. The V gene lost 1 base and the J gene lost 3 bases, with 11 bases spanning the gap. Germline-derived CDR1 and CDR2 are SGHRS and YFSETQ. The CDR3 spells CASSLIGIVGNTIYF. As DNA, the CDR3 is TGCGCCAGCAGCTTGATAGGGATAGTTGGAAACACCATATATTTT.

This rearrangement joins TRBV7-9 to TRBJ1-1; 7 nucleotides align to TRBD1. Germline V CDR1 and CDR2: SEHNR, FQNEAQ (reference sequence). The CDR3 totals 13 residues. With 4 bases clipped from V and 1 base from J, the junction kept 0 bases outside the gene matches. The CDR3 spells CASSWDRNTEAFF. CDR3 bases: TGTGCCAGCAGCTGGGACAGGAACACTGAAGCTTTCTTT.